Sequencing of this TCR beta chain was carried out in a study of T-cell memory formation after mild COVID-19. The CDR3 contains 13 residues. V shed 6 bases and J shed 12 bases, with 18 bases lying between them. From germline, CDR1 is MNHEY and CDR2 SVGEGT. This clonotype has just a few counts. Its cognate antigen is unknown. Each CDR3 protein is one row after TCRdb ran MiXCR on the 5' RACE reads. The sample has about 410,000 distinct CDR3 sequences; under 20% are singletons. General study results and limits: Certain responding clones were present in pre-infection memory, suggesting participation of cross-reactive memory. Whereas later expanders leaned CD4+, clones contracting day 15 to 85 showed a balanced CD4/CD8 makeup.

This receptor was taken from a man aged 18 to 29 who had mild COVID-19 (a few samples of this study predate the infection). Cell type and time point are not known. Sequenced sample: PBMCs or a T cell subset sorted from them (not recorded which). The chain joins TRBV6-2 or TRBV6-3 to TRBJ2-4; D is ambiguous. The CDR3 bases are TGTGCCAGCAGGTCGAACATGGCCGGCTATCAGTACTTC. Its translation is CASRSNMAGYQYF.